This T cell receptor beta chain was sequenced during a study of OX40 agonist ivuxolimab in advanced cancers. V was clipped by 1 base and J by 4 bases, with 2 bases between them. Germline V lookup: CDR1 LNHDA, CDR2 SQIVND (reference sequence). This CDR3 is built from 12 residues. Data came from immunoSEQ multiplex PCR; TCRdb stores just in-frame clones and leaves some out. Of about 61,000 clones listed, 80% to 95% were seen once; the top ten hold around 19%. This clonotype was sampled from an adult with an advanced solid tumor such as melanoma, head and neck, liver or kidney cancer. The rearrangement links TRBV19 to TRBJ2-1; unclear D gene. This material consisted of CD4+ or CD8+ T cells sorted from blood, taken in a trial of the OX40 agonist ivuxolimab. The CDR3 bases are TGTGCCAGTAGTATAGGGTACAATGAGCAGTTCTTC. The encoded protein is CASSIGYNEQFF. Based on the CDR3 plus reference TRBV19 and TRBJ2-1, the full variable domain is DGGITQSPKYLFRKEGQNVTLSCEQNLNHDAMYWYRQDPGQGLRLIYYSQIVNDFQKGDIAEGYSVSREKKESFPLTVTSAQKNPTAFYLCASSIGYNEQFFGPGTRLTVL.